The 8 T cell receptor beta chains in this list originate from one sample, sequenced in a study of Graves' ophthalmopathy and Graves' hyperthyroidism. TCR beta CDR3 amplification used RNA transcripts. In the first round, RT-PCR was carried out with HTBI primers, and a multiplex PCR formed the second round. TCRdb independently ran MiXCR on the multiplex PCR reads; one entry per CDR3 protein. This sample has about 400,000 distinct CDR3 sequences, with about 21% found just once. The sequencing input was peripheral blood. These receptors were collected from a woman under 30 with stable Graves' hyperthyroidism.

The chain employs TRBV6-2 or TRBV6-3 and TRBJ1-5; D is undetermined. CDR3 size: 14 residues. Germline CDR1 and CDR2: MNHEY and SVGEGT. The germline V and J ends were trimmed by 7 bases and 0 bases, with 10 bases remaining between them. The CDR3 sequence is CASNGLDSNQPQHF. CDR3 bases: TGTGCCAGCAACGGACTCGATAGCAATCAGCCCCAGCATTTT.

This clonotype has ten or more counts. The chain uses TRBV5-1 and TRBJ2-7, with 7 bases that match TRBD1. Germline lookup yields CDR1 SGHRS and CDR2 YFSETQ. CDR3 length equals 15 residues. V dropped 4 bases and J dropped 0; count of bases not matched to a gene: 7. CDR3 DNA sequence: TGCGCCAGCAGCCCGGACAGGCTTAGCTCCTACGAGCAGTACTTC. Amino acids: CASSPDRLSSYEQYF.

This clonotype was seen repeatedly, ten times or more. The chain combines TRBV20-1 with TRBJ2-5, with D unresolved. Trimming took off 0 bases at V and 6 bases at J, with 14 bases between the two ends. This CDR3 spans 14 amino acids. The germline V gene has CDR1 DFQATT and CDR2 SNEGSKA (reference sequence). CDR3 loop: CSARDYLTGQTQYF. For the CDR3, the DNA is TGCAGTGCTAGAGACTACCTTACCGGGCAGACCCAGTACTTC.

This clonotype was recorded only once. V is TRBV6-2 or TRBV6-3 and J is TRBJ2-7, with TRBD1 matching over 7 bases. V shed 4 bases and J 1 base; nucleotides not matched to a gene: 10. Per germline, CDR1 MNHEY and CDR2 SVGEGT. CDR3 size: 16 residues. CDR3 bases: TGTGCCAGCAGTTTACGAGGGACAGCTAATTCCTACGAGCAGTACTTC. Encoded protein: CASSLRGTANSYEQYF.

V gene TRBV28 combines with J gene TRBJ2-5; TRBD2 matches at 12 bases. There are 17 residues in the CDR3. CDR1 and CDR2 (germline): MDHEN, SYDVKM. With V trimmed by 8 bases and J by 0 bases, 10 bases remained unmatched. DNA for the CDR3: TGTGCCAGCGCCGCAGGAGGACTAGCGGGGAACCAAGAGACCCAGTACTTC. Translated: CASAAGGLAGNQETQYF.

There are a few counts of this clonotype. Here the CDR3 DNA reads TGTGCCACCATTGAGGTTCAGGGGAGCACCGGGGAGCTGTTTTTT. This translates into CATIEVQGSTGELFF. The V gene is TRBV28, the J gene TRBJ2-2, with D perhaps TRBD1 (6 bases). The length of the CDR3 is 15 residues. The ends were cut back, 10 bases at V and 4 bases at J, with 19 bases in the middle. Germline lookup yields CDR1 MDHEN and CDR2 SYDVKM.

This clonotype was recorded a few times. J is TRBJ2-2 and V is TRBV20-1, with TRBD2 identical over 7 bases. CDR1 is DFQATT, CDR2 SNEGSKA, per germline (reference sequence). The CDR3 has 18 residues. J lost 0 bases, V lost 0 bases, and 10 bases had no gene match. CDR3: CSARDWSVGGANTGELFF. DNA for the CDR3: TGCAGTGCTAGAGATTGGTCGGTTGGGGGGGCGAACACCGGGGAGCTGTTTTTT.

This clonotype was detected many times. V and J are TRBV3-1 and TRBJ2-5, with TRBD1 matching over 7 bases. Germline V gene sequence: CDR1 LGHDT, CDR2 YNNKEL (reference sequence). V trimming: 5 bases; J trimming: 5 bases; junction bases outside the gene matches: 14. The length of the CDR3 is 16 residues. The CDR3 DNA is TGTGCCAGCAGCGCCAGACAGGGAATTACCACGGAGACCCAGTACTTC. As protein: CASSARQGITTETQYF.